One sample yielded the 8 T cell receptor beta chains listed below, sequenced in a study of radiotherapy plus CTLA-4 blockade in lung cancer. The assay was immunoSEQ multiplex PCR, and TCRdb's table has in-frame clones only and misses some. The table records approximately 75,000 clones, roughly three quarters of them present only once. This specimen consisted of peripheral blood, obtained from a patient treated with radiotherapy plus ipilimumab. Every receptor here comes from a human donor with non-small cell lung cancer who had a complete response to radiotherapy plus ipilimumab.

CDR3 protein: CASSDGQGSTGELFF. CDR3 nucleotides: TGTGCCAGCAGTGATGGGCAGGGAAGCACCGGGGAGCTGTTTTTT. This rearrangement joins TRBV6-4 to TRBJ2-2, with D possibly being TRBD1 (5 bases). This CDR3 region has 15 residues. Deletions cut 3 bases from V and 4 bases from J, with 12 bases between. Germline assignment: CDR1 MRHNA and CDR2 SNTAGT.

The genes are TRBV5-1 and TRBJ1-6; a possible D gene is TRBD1 (5 bases). This CDR3 is built from 15 residues. V was trimmed by 0 bases and J by 5 bases, leaving 9 bases between them. Germline V lookup: CDR1 SGHRS, CDR2 YFSETQ. The DNA of the CDR3 is TGCGCCAGCAGCTTGGGGGTCAGGGATAATTCACCCCTCCACTTT. It is translated as CASSLGVRDNSPLHF.

The genes are TRBV18 and TRBJ1-4; D is unresolved. Per germline, CDR1 KGHSH and CDR2 LQKENI. This CDR3 has 15 residues. The V and J ends lost 0 bases and 5 bases respectively, with 10 bases between them. CDR3 nucleotides: TGTGCCAGCTCACCACCGTCCAGCAGGAATGAAAAACTGTTTTTT. The encoded protein is CASSPPSSRNEKLFF.

The table lists this clone with a few counts. V gene TRBV6-1 combines with J gene TRBJ1-2; weak D call: TRBD1 (6 bases). V lost 8 bases and J lost 4, with 17 bases in between. The CDR3 has 14 residues. Germline V gene sequence: CDR1 MNHNS, CDR2 SASEGT. The CDR3: CASRGAAGVYGYTF. The CDR3 nucleotides are TGTGCCAGCCGGGGGGCCGCGGGGGTCTATGGCTACACCTTC.

The table lists this clone with a count of one. The J gene is TRBJ1-2, the V gene TRBV7-2; D not resolved. V was shortened by 3 bases and J by 6 bases, with 8 bases between the two germline ends. The CDR3 has 12 residues. CDR1 and CDR2 from the germline V gene are SGHTA and FQGNSA. CDR3 sequence reads: CASSLTLDGYTF. The DNA for the CDR3 is TGTGCCAGCAGCTTGACGCTCGATGGCTACACCTTC.

This CDR3 reads CASSLVFFGQETQYF. The CDR3 DNA reads as TGTGCCAGCAGCTTAGTTTTCTTCGGCCAAGAGACCCAGTACTTC. The V call is TRBV7-2, the J call TRBJ2-5; D ambiguous. The CDR3 extends over 15 amino acids. V shed 1 base and J shed 1 base, with 10 bases lying between them. CDR1 is SGHTA, CDR2 FQGNSA, per germline.

The V and J genes are TRBV11-2 and TRBJ1-6; D uncertain. The V gene's germline CDR1 is SGHAT and CDR2 FQNNGV. Trimming took 5 bases from V and 6 from J, leaving 14 bases between them. CDR3 length equals 15 residues. The CDR3 spells CASSPRWTGNSPLHF. The CDR3 DNA sequence: TGTGCCAGCAGCCCTCGGTGGACGGGTAATTCACCCCTCCACTTT.

V gene TRBV10-3 combines with J gene TRBJ1-2; D is possibly TRBD1 (5 bases). The germline V gene encodes CDR1 ENHRY and CDR2 SYGVKD. Trimming left V 4 bases short and J 4 bases short, with 10 bases between. This CDR3 is built from 13 residues. The CDR3 region is CAISADSVYGYTF. The DNA of the CDR3 is TGTGCCATCAGTGCCGACAGCGTCTATGGCTACACCTTC.